This T cell receptor beta chain was recorded in a study of shared clonotypes between healthy human individuals. Study-wide points: Clonotypes which were not shared had lower generation probabilities than clonotypes that all four donors shared. Around 4.7% of naive CD4 clonotypes were shared across several donors.

Free of recent acute infections or vaccinations, the donors were healthy HIV-negative adults. CD45RA+ naive and CD45RA-negative memory subsets were separated from CD4+ cells. Produced via immunoSEQ multiplex PCR; TCRdb's table is partial and in-frame only. The repertoire includes about 1.5 million clones, around 97% of them detected once, and roughly 1.2% sits in the top ten. As for this clone: The antigen is not known.

The CDR3 is 13 amino acids. V was shortened by 2 bases and J by 7 bases, with 12 bases between the two germline ends. Germline CDR1 reads WNHNN; CDR2 reads SYGVQD (reference sequence). The sequence was collected from a man aged 25-40 years in good health. Sequenced material: naive CD4+ T cells sorted from blood. Specified subset: CD45RA+ positively selected. V gene TRBV10-1 combines with J gene TRBJ2-7, with D perhaps assigned TRBD1 or TRBD2 (5 bases each). The CDR3 protein is CASSEKPWGEQYF. CDR3 coding DNA: TGCGCCAGCAGTGAGAAGCCCTGGGGGGAGCAGTACTTC.